This T cell receptor beta chain was identified during a study of cytomegalovirus exposure and HLA in healthy donors. Study in general: The approximately 660 first-cohort repertoires shared a platform with the roughly 130 validation repertoires, as reported in a later analysis.

Trimming took 0 bases from V and 7 from J; bases not matched to a gene: 4. Germline V gene data show CDR1 as SGHRS and CDR2 as YFSETQ. This CDR3 comprises 15 residues. The protocol was immunoSEQ multiplex PCR, while the TCRdb copy is restricted to in-frame clones and leaves out a portion. The table includes 120,000 to 150,000 clones, 70% to 90% detected once. The donors were members of the validation cohort comprising 100 to 150 subjects, separate from the roughly 690-subject first cohort. The chain is built from TRBV5-1 and TRBJ1-6, with TRBD1 matching over 7 bases. Source material: PBMCs. The sequence was obtained from a woman aged 25 to 39 in good health and CMV-seronegative. The CDR3 loop is CASSLGGTANSPLHF. CDR3 nucleotide sequence: TGCGCCAGCAGCTTGGGCGGGACAGCGAATTCACCCCTCCACTTT.